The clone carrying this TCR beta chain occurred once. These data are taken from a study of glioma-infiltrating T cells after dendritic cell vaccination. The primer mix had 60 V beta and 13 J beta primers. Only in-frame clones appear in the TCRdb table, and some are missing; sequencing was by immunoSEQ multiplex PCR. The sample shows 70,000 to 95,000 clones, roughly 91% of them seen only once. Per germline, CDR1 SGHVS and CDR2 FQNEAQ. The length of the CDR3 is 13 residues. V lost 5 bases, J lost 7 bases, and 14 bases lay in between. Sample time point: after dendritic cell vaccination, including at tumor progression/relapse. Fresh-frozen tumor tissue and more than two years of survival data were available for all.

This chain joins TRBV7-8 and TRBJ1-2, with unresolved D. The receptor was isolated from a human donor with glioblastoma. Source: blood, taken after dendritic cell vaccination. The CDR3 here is CASSPHLAFGYTF. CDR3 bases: TGTGCCAGCAGCCCCCACCTGGCTTTTGGCTACACCTTC.